Listed below are T cell receptor beta chains from one sample, sequenced in a study of STAT5B mutations in CD4+ large granular lymphocyte leukemia. Libraries were prepared by immunoSEQ multiplex PCR; TCRdb keeps only in-frame clonotypes and omits some of them. The profile shows 35,000 to 45,000 clones, 80% to 90% of them singletons. Input material: CD4+ T cells from blood buffy coats. The receptor source for this set is a human donor in good health. Both conserved end residues are part of each CDR3. Fields, in order: V gene, clone size, CDR3 length, J gene, D gene, CDR3 DNA, CDR3 protein. D genes are given only for firm matches. Size is stated for part of the rows, as once, few or many counts, or as a class when the clone is expanded.

v_gene: TRBV6-1; abundance: few; len: 13; j_gene: TRBJ1-1; d_gene: TRBD1; CDR3nt: TGTGCCAGCAGTAAACAGGGGACCACTGAAGCTTTCTTT; CDR3aa: CASSKQGTTEAFF
v_gene: TRBV19; abundance: .; len: 16; j_gene: TRBJ2-6; d_gene: .; CDR3nt: TGTGCCAGTAGTATACCGGGGAGGTCTGGGGCCAACGTCCTGACTTTC; CDR3aa: CASSIPGRSGANVLTF
v_gene: TRBV19; abundance: .; len: 15; j_gene: TRBJ1-2; d_gene: .; CDR3nt: TGTGCCAGTAGTACGGGACCTCGCACCCTCTATGGCTACACCTTC; CDR3aa: CASSTGPRTLYGYTF
v_gene: TRBV2; abundance: .; len: 17; j_gene: TRBJ1-1; d_gene: .; CDR3nt: TGTGCCAGCAGCGGGGGGGGGTTAGGACCCGTGAACACTGAAGCTTTCTTT; CDR3aa: CASSGGGLGPVNTEAFF
v_gene: TRBV2; abundance: .; len: 12; j_gene: TRBJ2-5; d_gene: .; CDR3nt: TGTGCCAGCAGTCCATCCCTCGGGACCCAGTACTTC; CDR3aa: CASSPSLGTQYF
v_gene: TRBV11-2; abundance: .; len: 15; j_gene: TRBJ2-3; d_gene: .; CDR3nt: TGTGCCAGCAGCCCTTATAGAGGGGGCACAGATACGCAGTATTTT; CDR3aa: CASSPYRGGTDTQYF
v_gene: TRBV19; abundance: .; len: 14; j_gene: TRBJ1-1; d_gene: .; CDR3nt: TGTGCCAGTAGTATCTTTAGCGGGAACACTGAAGCTTTCTTT; CDR3aa: CASSIFSGNTEAFF
v_gene: TRBV20-1; abundance: .; len: 11; j_gene: TRBJ2-7; d_gene: .; CDR3nt: TGCAGTGCTAGCGTCAACTACGAGCAGTACTTC; CDR3aa: CSASVNYEQYF
v_gene: TRBV6-5; abundance: .; len: 15; j_gene: TRBJ2-3; d_gene: TRBD2; CDR3nt: TGTGCCAGCAGTTACTCGGGCGGGAGGGAAGATACGCAGTATTTT; CDR3aa: CASSYSGGREDTQYF
v_gene: TRBV19; abundance: .; len: 16; j_gene: TRBJ2-7; d_gene: .; CDR3nt: TGTGCCAGTAGTGCCAACAGGGCCACAACTTCCTACGAGCAGTACTTC; CDR3aa: CASSANRATTSYEQYF
v_gene: TRBV7-2; abundance: .; len: 15; j_gene: TRBJ1-1; d_gene: TRBD1; CDR3nt: TGTGCCAGCAGCTTTTCCGGGACAGCGAACACTGAAGCTTTCTTT; CDR3aa: CASSFSGTANTEAFF
v_gene: TRBV4-1; abundance: .; len: 15; j_gene: TRBJ2-7; d_gene: .; CDR3nt: TGCGCCAGCAGCCTCCTTCGGGGAAGCTCCTACGAGCAGTACTTC; CDR3aa: CASSLLRGSSYEQYF
v_gene: TRBV19; abundance: .; len: 16; j_gene: TRBJ1-2; d_gene: TRBD1; CDR3nt: TGTGCCAGTAGTATCGGGACAGGGGGCATCAGGTCTGGCTACACCTTC; CDR3aa: CASSIGTGGIRSGYTF
v_gene: TRBV2; abundance: .; len: 13; j_gene: TRBJ1-4; d_gene: .; CDR3nt: TGTGCCAGCAGGGGGGACGGGAATGAAAAACTGTTTTTT; CDR3aa: CASRGDGNEKLFF
v_gene: TRBV29-1; abundance: once; len: 15; j_gene: TRBJ2-3; d_gene: .; CDR3nt: TGCAGCGTTGCCGGTGGCGTCCGCCTGACAGATACGCAGTATTTT; CDR3aa: CSVAGGVRLTDTQYF
v_gene: TRBV7-8; abundance: .; len: 12; j_gene: TRBJ1-1; d_gene: .; CDR3nt: TGTGCCAGCAGCCCCCTTCTAGAGGAAGCTTTCTTT; CDR3aa: CASSPLLEEAFF
v_gene: TRBV27; abundance: .; len: 13; j_gene: TRBJ1-1; d_gene: TRBD1; CDR3nt: TGTGCCAGCAGTAAACAGGGGTTCACTGAAGCTTTCTTT; CDR3aa: CASSKQGFTEAFF
v_gene: TRBV4-1; abundance: .; len: 15; j_gene: TRBJ2-1; d_gene: .; CDR3nt: TGCGCCAGCAGCCACCCTTACCTCTCCTACAATGAGCAGTTCTTC; CDR3aa: CASSHPYLSYNEQFF
v_gene: TRBV6-5; abundance: .; len: 14; j_gene: TRBJ2-1; d_gene: .; CDR3nt: TGTGCCAGCAGTTCTGGGAGGAACTACAATGAGCAGTTCTTC; CDR3aa: CASSSGRNYNEQFF
v_gene: TRBV19; abundance: .; len: 15; j_gene: TRBJ2-2; d_gene: .; CDR3nt: TGTGCCAGTAGTATGAGTCTAGCGCTAACCGGGGAGCTGTTTTTT; CDR3aa: CASSMSLALTGELFF
v_gene: TRBV7-4; abundance: once; len: 16; j_gene: TRBJ2-7; d_gene: .; CDR3nt: TGTGCCAGCAGCTTGCCTCCGCGTGTCAAGGGATACGAGCAGTACTTC; CDR3aa: CASSLPPRVKGYEQYF
v_gene: TRBV7-2; abundance: .; len: 13; j_gene: TRBJ2-7; d_gene: .; CDR3nt: TGTGCCAGCAGCTTAGTAGAGTCGGGTGAGCAGTACTTC; CDR3aa: CASSLVESGEQYF
v_gene: TRBV19; abundance: medium-sized; len: 14; j_gene: TRBJ1-1; d_gene: .; CDR3nt: TGTGCCAGTAGTGCGGCAGGGTTAAACACTGAAGCTTTCTTT; CDR3aa: CASSAAGLNTEAFF
v_gene: TRBV9; abundance: .; len: 15; j_gene: TRBJ2-7; d_gene: TRBD2; CDR3nt: TGTGCCAGCAGCCTTACTAGCGGGCCTTACTACGAGCAGTACTTC; CDR3aa: CASSLTSGPYYEQYF
v_gene: TRBV7-2; abundance: .; len: 14; j_gene: TRBJ1-1; d_gene: .; CDR3nt: TGTGCCAGCAGCTTAAGCAGGACGAACACTGAAGCTTTCTTT; CDR3aa: CASSLSRTNTEAFF
v_gene: TRBV13; abundance: .; len: 13; j_gene: TRBJ1-2; d_gene: .; CDR3nt: TGTGCCAGCAGCTTAGTTGCGGGACGTGGCTACACCTTC; CDR3aa: CASSLVAGRGYTF